The rows below give T cell receptor beta chains drawn from one sample of a study. In TCRdb, the RT-PCR reads were re-called with MiXCR into one record per CDR3 protein. Of hundreds of thousands of distinct CDR3 sequences in the sample, around 14% were seen once. The sequenced sample was memory CD4+ T cells from blood. All receptors derive from a female donor in good health, serving as a healthy control. Both conserved end residues are part of each CDR3. D genes are given only for firm matches. Only part of the rows carry a size: once, few, many, or a class if the clone is expanded.

>TRBD1|TRBV20-1|TRBJ2-3|many
TGCAGTGCTAGGGACAGGGGCTCGACAGATACGCAGTATTTT
CSARDRGSTDTQYF
>.|TRBV20-1|TRBJ1-1|many
TGCAGTCTAAAGGCCCAAGGGAACACTGAAGCTTTCTTT
CSLKAQGNTEAFF
>TRBD1|TRBV20-1|TRBJ1-5|.
TGCAGTGCTAGAGGTTCGACAGGGCATAGCAATCAGCCCCAGCATTTT
CSARGSTGHSNQPQHF
>TRBD2|TRBV3-1|TRBJ2-7|.
TGTGCCAGCAGCCGAGCGGGAGGGGGCTACGAGCAGTACTTC
CASSRAGGGYEQYF
>.|TRBV2|TRBJ2-6|.
TGTGCCAGCAGTGAGCCTGGGGCCAACGTCCTGACTTTC
CASSEPGANVLTF
>.|TRBV7-2|TRBJ2-7|.
TGTGCCAGCAGCCCAGCCTCGGGGGCCTACGAGCAGTACTTC
CASSPASGAYEQYF
>TRBD1|TRBV15|TRBJ1-1|.
TGTGCCACCAGCAGAATTGACAGGGATCACACTGAAGCTTTCTTT
CATSRIDRDHTEAFF
>.|TRBV28|TRBJ1-2|.
TGTGCCAGCGGGGGGCTTTGGGGGGTCGATGGCTACACCTTC
CASGGLWGVDGYTF
>TRBD2|TRBV7-6|TRBJ2-5|few
TGTGCCAGCAGCTTAGTTCCCGGGACTAGAGGCCAAGAGACCCAGTACTTC
CASSLVPGTRGQETQYF
>.|TRBV11-2|TRBJ2-3|many
TGTGCCAGCAGCTCCACGATGGGCCCCACAGATACGCAGTATTTT
CASSSTMGPTDTQYF
>.|TRBV5-1|TRBJ2-3|.
TGCGCCAGCAGCTTGGGGGAGCGGGATACGCAGTATTTT
CASSLGERDTQYF
>.|TRBV7-9|TRBJ2-1|.
TGTGCCAGCAGCTTATCCCCGGGCAGGGGGGCACACAATGAGCAGTTCTTC
CASSLSPGRGAHNEQFF
>TRBD2|TRBV20-1|TRBJ2-1|once
TGCAGTGGGGCGGGAGGGTCCTACAATGAGCAGTTCTTC
CSGAGGSYNEQFF
>.|TRBV20-1|TRBJ1-1|few
TGCAGTGCTAGAGATGGGGGGCGCGGCACTGAAGCTTTCTTT
CSARDGGRGTEAFF
>.|TRBV28|TRBJ2-1|.
TGTGCCAGCAGTTTGCAGGACAGGGAGGGGTTCTTC
CASSLQDREGFF
>TRBD1|TRBV15|TRBJ2-7|few
TGTGCCACCAGCAGAGAAGGGGGACAGTACTCCTACGAGCAGTACTTC
CATSREGGQYSYEQYF
>.|TRBV12-3/TRBV12-4|TRBJ2-7|few
TGTGCCAGCAGGACGGGGCTTTTAAGCTCCTACGAGCAGTACTTC
CASRTGLLSSYEQYF
>.|TRBV24-1|TRBJ2-7|many
TGTGCCACCAGTGTGGGGAGCTCCTACGAGCAGTACTTC
CATSVGSSYEQYF
>.|TRBV6-6|TRBJ1-5|many
TGTGCCAGCAGTTACGGGGGTATGAGCAATCAGCCCCAGCATTTT
CASSYGGMSNQPQHF
>TRBD2|TRBV20-1|TRBJ2-1|.
TGCAGTGCTCCGACTAGCGGGACATTCAGTGAGCAGTTCTTC
CSAPTSGTFSEQFF
>TRBD1|TRBV6-6|TRBJ1-2|few
TGTGCCAGCAGTGTACAGGGGGCGCAGGGCTATGGCTACACCTTC
CASSVQGAQGYGYTF
>.|TRBV5-6|TRBJ2-7|many
TGTGCCAGCAGCTTTACGTCCGGGACCGAGCAGTACTTC
CASSFTSGTEQYF
>TRBD1|TRBV7-2|TRBJ1-1|few
TGTGCCAGCAGCTTCGACCGGGACAGGTCCTCGGGAGCTTTCTTT
CASSFDRDRSSGAFF
>.|TRBV11-2|TRBJ2-1|many
TGTGCCAGCAGCCTTAGCGGCGTTGCTAATGAGCAGTTCTTC
CASSLSGVANEQFF
>.|TRBV12-3/TRBV12-4|TRBJ1-5|.
TGTGCCAGCAGTTTAGAAGGGGATAGCAATCAGCCCCAGCATTTT
CASSLEGDSNQPQHF
>.|TRBV7-3|TRBJ1-1|few
TGTGCCAGCAGCTTCAGGGGAGGTCTGGGCACTGAAGCTTTCTTT
CASSFRGGLGTEAFF
>.|TRBV6-5|TRBJ2-7|.
TGTGCCAGCAGATTACGGGACGCTGGCTCCTACGAGCAGTACTTC
CASRLRDAGSYEQYF
>.|TRBV24-1|TRBJ1-2|.
TGTGCCACCAGTGAAGGAAGTTTCCGCGGCTACACCTTC
CATSEGSFRGYTF
>TRBD2|TRBV6-5|TRBJ2-3|many
TGTGCCAGCAGGGTGTTAGCGGGAGTTCCAGATACGCAGTATTTT
CASRVLAGVPDTQYF
>TRBD1|TRBV3-1|TRBJ2-1|many
TGTGCCAGCAGCAGACAGGGATCTGAGCAGTTCTTC
CASSRQGSEQFF
>.|TRBV27|TRBJ2-4|many
TGTGCCAGCAGGGCCTCGGGGGAAAACATTCAGTACTTC
CASRASGENIQYF
>TRBD2|TRBV7-3|TRBJ2-3|many
TGTGCCAGCAGCTTGCTAGCGGGAGCGGGAGCAGATACGCAGTATTTT
CASSLLAGAGADTQYF
>.|TRBV6-2/TRBV6-3|TRBJ1-5|many
TGTGCCAGCAGTTACGGTAACAGGGAGAAGCCCCAGCATTTT
CASSYGNREKPQHF
>.|TRBV6-1|TRBJ1-1|few
TGTGCCAGCAGTGAACGAGTAAAGAACACTGAAGCTTTCTTT
CASSERVKNTEAFF
>.|TRBV7-9|TRBJ2-6|.
TGTGCCAAGCCAGAGGGGGGGACCGGGGCCAACGTCCTGACTTTC
CAKPEGGTGANVLTF
>.|TRBV3-1|TRBJ1-1|many
TGTGCCAGCAGCACAAGGGGGGTAAAGGCTTTCTTT
CASSTRGVKAFF
>.|TRBV20-1|TRBJ2-1|.
TGCAGTGCTAGAAGCCTAGCGACCTACAATGAGCAGTTCTTC
CSARSLATYNEQFF
>.|TRBV6-1|TRBJ1-2|.
TGTGCCAGCAGTGACTTGACCGGGGTCTCGAGGTGCACCTTC
CASSDLTGVSRCTF
>TRBD1|TRBV6-6|TRBJ2-7|.
TGTGCCAGCAGCCACCCTGACAGGGAGTACGAGCAGTACTTC
CASSHPDREYEQYF
>.|TRBV4-3|TRBJ2-2|many
TGCGCCAGCAGCCAAGAAGGGGGAGAATGGACCGGGGAGCTGTTTTTT
CASSQEGGEWTGELFF
>.|TRBV6-1|TRBJ2-7|many
TGTGCCAGCAGAACCGGGACCGTCGGCGAGCAGTACTTC
CASRTGTVGEQYF
>TRBD1|TRBV6-1|TRBJ2-2|.
TGTGCCAGCAGACCGGGACAGGGTAACACCGGGGAGCTGTTTTTT
CASRPGQGNTGELFF
>.|TRBV6-2/TRBV6-3|TRBJ2-3|.
TGTGCCAGCAGTCCATGGACAGTGCAAGATACGCAGTATTTT
CASSPWTVQDTQYF
>TRBD2|TRBV7-9|TRBJ2-7|.
TGTGCCAGCAGCCCGAGCGGGAGTATCAACGAGCAGTACTTC
CASSPSGSINEQYF
>.|TRBV20-1|TRBJ1-2|few
TGCAGTGCTAGAAACAGGGAGGACGGCTATGGCTACACCTTC
CSARNREDGYGYTF
>.|TRBV20-1|TRBJ1-2|few
TGCAGTGCTTTGTCCCAGGGCAACTATGGCTACACCTTC
CSALSQGNYGYTF
>.|TRBV5-1|TRBJ2-1|many
TGCGCCAGCAGCAGGGACGGGAGAGATTTCGATGAGCAGTTCTTC
CASSRDGRDFDEQFF
>.|TRBV5-1|TRBJ1-1|.
TGCGCCAGCAGCTTAGTAGGCATGAGCAACACTGAAGCTTTCTTT
CASSLVGMSNTEAFF
>.|TRBV6-5|TRBJ1-1|.
TGTGCCAGCAGTGCCACAACAGGGAGTGAAGCTTTCTTT
CASSATTGSEAFF
>TRBD2|TRBV18|TRBJ2-3|few
TGTGCCAGCTCACCATCAACCAGCGGGAGGGGCACAGATACGCAGTATTTT
CASSPSTSGRGTDTQYF
>.|TRBV3-1|TRBJ1-3|few
TGTGCCAGCAGCCCGTCGGACTCTGGAAACACCATATATTTT
CASSPSDSGNTIYF
>TRBD2|TRBV20-1|TRBJ2-7|few
TGCAGTGCCGCTCGGGACGGGGGGATGACCTACGAGCAGTACTTC
CSAARDGGMTYEQYF
>.|TRBV24-1|TRBJ2-1|.
TGTGCCACCAGTGATTCCCCTTTCACAGGGCAGTTCTTC
CATSDSPFTGQFF
>.|TRBV29-1|TRBJ2-1|few
TGCAGCGTTGAGGCGGGCCCGAGTCTGGGGAAGCAGTTCTTC
CSVEAGPSLGKQFF
>.|TRBV2|TRBJ2-3|many
TGTGCCAGCAGCCAGCTCGGTGATACGCAGTATTTT
CASSQLGDTQYF
>TRBD1|TRBV27|TRBJ2-2|many
TGTGCCAGCAGTCCGTCGGGACAGGGTAACACCGGGGAGCTGTTTTTT
CASSPSGQGNTGELFF
>.|TRBV15|TRBJ2-3|few
TGTGCCACCAGCAGAGATGGGTCAGAAAGCACAGATACGCAGTATTTT
CATSRDGSESTDTQYF
>.|TRBV7-2|TRBJ1-6|few
TGTGCCAGCAGCTTAGCGGGGGGGCAGGGTGTAAATTCACCCCTCCACTTT
CASSLAGGQGVNSPLHF
>TRBD1|TRBV6-1|TRBJ2-1|few
TGTGCCAGCAGTAAAGAGGGGACAGGGGTGCAAAATGAGCAGTTCTTC
CASSKEGTGVQNEQFF
>.|TRBV28|TRBJ2-1|.
TGTGCCAGCAGTGGTGACCGCCTCGGCCATGAGCAGTTCTTC
CASSGDRLGHEQFF